The clone carrying this TCR beta chain has a single count. Its antigen remains unidentified. The V and J ends lost 6 bases and 6 bases respectively, with 11 bases between them. CDR1 and CDR2 (germline): MNHEY, SMNVEV (reference sequence). The CDR3 contains 12 residues. This sample was included in a study of OX40 agonist ivuxolimab in advanced cancers. The study's findings and limits: The 0.1-3.0 mg/kg partial responders had among the lowest clonal expansion. Low normalized T-cell clonal expansion was also seen in some nonresponders. More expanded clones were found, on average, in CD8+ than in CD4+ T cells.

Measured with immunoSEQ multiplex PCR; TCRdb has only the in-frame clones, and not every one. Seen here are about 35,000 clones, 80% to 85% observed once, and the top ten hold less than 25%. The V and J genes are TRBV27 and TRBJ1-2, with unresolved D. Sequencing used CD4+ or CD8+ T cells sorted from blood, obtained in a trial of the OX40 agonist ivuxolimab. This TCR came from an adult with an advanced solid tumor such as melanoma, head and neck, liver or kidney cancer. CDR3 sequence: CASRDERDGYTF. CDR3 nucleotides: TGTGCCAGCAGGGATGAGAGGGATGGCTACACCTTC.